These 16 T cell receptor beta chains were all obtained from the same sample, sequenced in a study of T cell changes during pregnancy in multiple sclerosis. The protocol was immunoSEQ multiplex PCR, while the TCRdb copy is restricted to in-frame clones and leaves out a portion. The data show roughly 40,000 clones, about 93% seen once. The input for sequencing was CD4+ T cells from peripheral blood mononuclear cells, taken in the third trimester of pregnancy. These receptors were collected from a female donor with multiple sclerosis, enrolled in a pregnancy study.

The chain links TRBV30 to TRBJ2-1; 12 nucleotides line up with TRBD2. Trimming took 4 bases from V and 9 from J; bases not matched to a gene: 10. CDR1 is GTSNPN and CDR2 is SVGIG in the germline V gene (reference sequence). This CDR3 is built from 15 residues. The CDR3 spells CAWTASGRVIGEQFF. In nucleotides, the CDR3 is TGTGCCTGGACTGCTAGCGGGAGGGTAATTGGTGAGCAGTTCTTC.

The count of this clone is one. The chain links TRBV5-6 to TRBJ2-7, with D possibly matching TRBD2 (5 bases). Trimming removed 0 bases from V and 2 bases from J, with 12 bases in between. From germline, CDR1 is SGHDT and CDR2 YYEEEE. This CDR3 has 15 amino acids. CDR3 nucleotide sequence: TGTGCCAGCAGCTTGGCGATGCGGGTGACCTACGAGCAGTACTTC. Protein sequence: CASSLAMRVTYEQYF.

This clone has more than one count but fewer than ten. For the CDR3, the DNA is TGTGCCAGCAGTACAGGGGTGAACACTGAAGCTTTCTTT. Protein: CASSTGVNTEAFF. V and J are TRBV2 and TRBJ1-1; TRBD1 agrees at 7 bases. Germline V gene sequence: CDR1 SNHLY, CDR2 FYNNEI. Unmatched junction bases numbered 0, after V lost 5 bases and J lost 0 bases. The length of the CDR3 is 13 residues.

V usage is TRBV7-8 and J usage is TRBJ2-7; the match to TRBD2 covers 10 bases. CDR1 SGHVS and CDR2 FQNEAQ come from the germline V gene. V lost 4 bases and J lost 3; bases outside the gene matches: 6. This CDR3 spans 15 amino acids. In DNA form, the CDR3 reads TGTGCCAGCAGCTCTATAGCGGGAGGAGGCTACGAGCAGTACTTC. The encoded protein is CASSSIAGGGYEQYF.

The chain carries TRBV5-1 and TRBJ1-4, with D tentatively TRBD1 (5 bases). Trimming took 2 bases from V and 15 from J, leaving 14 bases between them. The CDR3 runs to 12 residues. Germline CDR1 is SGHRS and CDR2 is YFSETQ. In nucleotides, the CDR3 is TGCGCCAGCAGCTTTGGGGGAGGGGAGGTGTTTTTT. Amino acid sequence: CASSFGGGEVFF.

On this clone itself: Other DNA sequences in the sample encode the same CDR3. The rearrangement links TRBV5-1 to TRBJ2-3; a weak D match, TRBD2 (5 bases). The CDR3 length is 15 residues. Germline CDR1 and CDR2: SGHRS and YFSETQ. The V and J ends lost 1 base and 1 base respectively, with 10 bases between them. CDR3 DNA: TGCGCCAGCAGCTTGAGAGGGTTGGGCACAGATACGCAGTATTTT. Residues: CASSLRGLGTDTQYF.

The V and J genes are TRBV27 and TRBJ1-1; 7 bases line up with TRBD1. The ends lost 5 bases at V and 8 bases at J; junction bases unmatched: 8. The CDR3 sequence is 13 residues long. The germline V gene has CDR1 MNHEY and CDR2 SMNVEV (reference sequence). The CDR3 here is CASSPWDSTEAFF. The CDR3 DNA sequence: TGTGCCAGCAGTCCGTGGGACAGCACAGAAGCTTTCTTT.

The CDR3, as DNA: TGTGCCAGTCCTATAGGGACTAGCAATGGGGATGACAATGAGCAGTTCTTC. Translating it yields CASPIGTSNGDDNEQFF. V usage is TRBV5-8 and J usage is TRBJ2-1; 9 positions match TRBD2. The CDR3 length is 17 residues. The germline CDR1 and CDR2 sequences are SGHTS and YDEGEE. The ends lost 8 bases at V and 5 bases at J; junction bases unmatched: 17.

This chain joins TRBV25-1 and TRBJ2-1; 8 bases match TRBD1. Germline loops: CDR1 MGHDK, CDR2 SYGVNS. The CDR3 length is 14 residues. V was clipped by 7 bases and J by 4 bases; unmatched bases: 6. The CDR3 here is CASKGQGPYNEQFF. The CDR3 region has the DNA TGTGCCAGCAAAGGACAGGGCCCTTACAATGAGCAGTTCTTC.

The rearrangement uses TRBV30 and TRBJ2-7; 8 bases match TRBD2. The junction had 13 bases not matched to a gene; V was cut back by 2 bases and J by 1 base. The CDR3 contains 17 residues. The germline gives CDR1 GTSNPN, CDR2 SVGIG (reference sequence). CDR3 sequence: CAWSSGRLALGSYEQYF. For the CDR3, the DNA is TGTGCCTGGAGTAGCGGGAGACTTGCCCTCGGATCCTACGAGCAGTACTTC.

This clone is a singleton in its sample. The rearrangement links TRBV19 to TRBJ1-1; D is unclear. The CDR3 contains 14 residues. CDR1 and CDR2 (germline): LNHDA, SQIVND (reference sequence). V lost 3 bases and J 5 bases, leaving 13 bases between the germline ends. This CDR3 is CASSMVPTDTEAFF. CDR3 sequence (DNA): TGTGCCAGTAGTATGGTACCCACAGATACTGAAGCTTTCTTT.

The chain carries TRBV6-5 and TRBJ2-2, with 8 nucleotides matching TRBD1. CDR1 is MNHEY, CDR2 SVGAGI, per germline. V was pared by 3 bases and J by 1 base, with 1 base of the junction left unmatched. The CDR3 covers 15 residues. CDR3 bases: TGTGCCAGCAGTTATGGACAGGGGAACACCGGGGAGCTGTTTTTT. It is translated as CASSYGQGNTGELFF.

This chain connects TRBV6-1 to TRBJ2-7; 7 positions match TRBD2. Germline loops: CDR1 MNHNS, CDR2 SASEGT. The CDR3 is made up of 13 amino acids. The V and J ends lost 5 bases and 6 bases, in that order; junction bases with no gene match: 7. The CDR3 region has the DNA TGTGCCAGCAGTCTGGCGGGAGCCCTCGAGCAGTACTTC. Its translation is CASSLAGALEQYF.

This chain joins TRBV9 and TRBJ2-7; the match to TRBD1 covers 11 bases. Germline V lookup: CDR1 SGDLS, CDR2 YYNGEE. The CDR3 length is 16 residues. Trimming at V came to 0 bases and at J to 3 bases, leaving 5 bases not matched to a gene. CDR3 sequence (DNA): TGTGCCAGCAGCGTAGGGGACAGGGGGATCCGCTACGAGCAGTACTTC. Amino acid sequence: CASSVGDRGIRYEQYF.

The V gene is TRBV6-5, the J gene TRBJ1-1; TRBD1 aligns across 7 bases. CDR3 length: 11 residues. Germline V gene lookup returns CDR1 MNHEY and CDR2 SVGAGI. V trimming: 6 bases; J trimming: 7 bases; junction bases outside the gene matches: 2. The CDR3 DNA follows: TGTGCCAGCAGAGGACAGGTTGAAGCTTTCTTT. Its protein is CASRGQVEAFF.

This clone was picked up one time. For the CDR3, the DNA is TGCGCCAGCAGCCACCCTACAGGGGCCGCCTACGAGCAGTACTTC. Translating gives CASSHPTGAAYEQYF. The rearrangement uses TRBV4-1 and TRBJ2-7; 7 nucleotides line up with TRBD1. The CDR3 length is 15 residues. After removal of 3 bases from V and 2 bases from J, the junction contained 7 bases not matched to a gene. Germline V CDR1 and CDR2: MGHRA, YSYEKL.